The next 28 T cell receptor beta chains were all read from a single sample in a study of cytomegalovirus exposure and HLA in healthy donors. With 60 Vbeta and 13 Jbeta primers, the PCR was carried out. Clones were sequenced by immunoSEQ multiplex PCR, and TCRdb holds only the in-frame ones, with some missing. The sample shows about 190,000 clones, roughly nine tenths of them seen only once. The sample consisted of PBMCs. These TCRs come from a boy under 10 years old in good health and CMV-seronegative.

This clone appeared once. This rearrangement joins TRBV13 to TRBJ2-7; D might be TRBD2 (5 bases). Trimming removed 5 bases from V and 8 bases from J, with 31 bases in between. The CDR3 has 18 amino acids. Germline CDR1 reads PRHDT; CDR2 reads FYEKMQ (reference sequence). In nucleotides, the CDR3 is TGTGCCAGCAGCGAGACCACCCAACGCAAGGAGGTAATTCCCAAGCAGTACTTC. Its translation is CASSETTQRKEVIPKQYF.

The chain recombines TRBV2 with TRBJ1-5, with TRBD1 as a possible D gene (5 bases). The V gene's germline CDR1 is SNHLY and CDR2 FYNNEI. Trimming removed 2 bases from V and 0 bases from J, with 11 bases in between. This CDR3 is built from 16 residues. CDR3 sequence: CASSEFATASNQPQHF. CDR3 nucleotide sequence: TGTGCCAGCAGTGAATTTGCGACAGCTAGCAATCAGCCCCAGCATTTT.

This rearrangement joins TRBV23-1 to TRBJ2-3; 7 bases line up with TRBD2. Being an ORF, TRBV23-1 has a function that is uncertain. V lost 11 bases to trimming and J lost 2 bases; unmatched junction nucleotides: 10. There are 14 residues in the CDR3. The CDR3: CAPRGKRDTDTQYF. In DNA form, the CDR3 reads TGCGCCCCGCGAGGAAAGCGGGACACAGATACGCAGTATTTT.

The chain links TRBV30 to TRBJ1-4, with TRBD1 as a possible D gene (5 bases). V dropped 3 bases and J dropped 4 bases, with 6 bases sitting between them. The germline gives CDR1 GTSNPN, CDR2 SVGIG (reference sequence). CDR3 length equals 12 residues. CDR3 protein: CAWRDNNEKLFF. In DNA form, the CDR3 reads TGTGCCTGGAGGGACAATAATGAAAAACTGTTTTTT.

The rearrangement links TRBV27 to TRBJ2-7; the match to TRBD2 covers 10 bases. Germline lookup yields CDR1 MNHEY and CDR2 SMNVEV (reference sequence). V shed 0 bases, J shed 5 bases, and the junction held 4 bases outside the gene matches. The CDR3 spans 15 residues. The CDR3 region is CASSLSLLAGNEQYF. As DNA, the CDR3 is TGTGCCAGCAGTTTATCCTTACTAGCGGGAAACGAGCAGTACTTC.

The chain is built from TRBV19 and TRBJ1-1, with D unclear. This CDR3 has 14 residues. CDR1 is LNHDA and CDR2 is SQIVND in the germline V gene (reference sequence). V was clipped by 4 bases and J by 3 bases, with 12 bases between them. The CDR3 region has the DNA TGTGCCAGTAGTAAGGGAGTGTTCGACACTGAAGCTTTCTTT. This gives the protein CASSKGVFDTEAFF.

This chain joins TRBV5-1 and TRBJ1-4, with D perhaps TRBD1 (6 bases). The CDR3 extends over 15 amino acids. The germline V gene has CDR1 SGHRS and CDR2 YFSETQ. V gave up 3 bases and J gave up 5 bases, with 14 bases separating them. The CDR3 DNA follows: TGCGCCAGCAGCTCGTCGGACAGAGACAATGAAAAACTGTTTTTT. As protein: CASSSSDRDNEKLFF.

CDR3: CASSSSGGSYNEQFF. The CDR3, as DNA: TGTGCCAGCAGCTCTTCAGGGGGTTCCTACAATGAGCAGTTCTTC. The V gene is TRBV9, the J gene TRBJ2-1; 7 bases agree with TRBD1. After removal of 4 bases from V and 1 base from J, the junction contained 5 bases not matched to a gene. The CDR3 has 15 amino acids. Germline CDR1 SGDLS, CDR2 YYNGEE.

J is TRBJ1-2 and V is TRBV5-4; no clear D gene. Germline-derived CDR1 and CDR2 are SGHNT and YYREEE (reference sequence). V was trimmed by 7 bases and J by 7 bases, leaving 20 bases between them. The CDR3 has 14 residues. The CDR3 DNA follows: TGTGCCAGCCATGGACCCCTCCAAAGCGGTGGCTACACCTTC. Its protein is CASHGPLQSGGYTF.

The chain uses TRBV15 and TRBJ2-3, with 11 bases matching TRBD2. The CDR3 has 18 residues. Germline V gene lookup returns CDR1 LNHNV and CDR2 YYDKDF (reference sequence). Trimming at V came to 1 base and at J to 0 bases, leaving 6 bases not matched to a gene. The CDR3 bases are TGTGCCACCAGCAGAGTTCCCTGGACTAGCGGGAGCACAGATACGCAGTATTTT. Its protein product is CATSRVPWTSGSTDTQYF.

This chain joins TRBV30 and TRBJ2-1; D unclear. Per the germline V gene, CDR1 is GTSNPN and CDR2 is SVGIG (reference sequence). V lost 2 bases and J lost 9, with 11 bases in between. The CDR3 is made up of 12 amino acids. The CDR3 bases are TGTGCCTGGAGTTCGAGGTTGAGTGAGCAGTTCTTC. Amino acid sequence: CAWSSRLSEQFF. The full variable domain, with the rest looked up from reference TRBV30 and TRBJ2-1, is SQTIHQWPATLVQPVGSPLSLECTVEGTSNPNLYWYRQAAGRGLQLLFYSVGIGQISSEVPQNLSASRPQDRQFILSSKKLLLSDSGFYLCAWSSRLSEQFFGPGTRLTVL.

Note on this clone: One junction end disagrees with the germline gene, perhaps due to a read error. Other DNA sequences within the sample encode an identical CDR3. The rearrangement uses TRBV2 and TRBJ2-2, with 10 bases fitting TRBD1. CDR3 length: 15 amino acids. CDR1 is SNHLY and CDR2 is FYNNEI in the germline V gene. CDR3 nucleotides: TGTGCCAGCAGTTACCTGACAGGGGGCACCGGGGAGCTGTTTTTC. Residues: CASSYLTGGTGELFF.

This clone was seen a few times. CDR3 in amino acids: CASSSLRELINYGYTF. The CDR3 DNA sequence: TGTGCCAGCAGTTCCCTGAGGGAGCTAATTAACTATGGCTACACCTTC. The gene calls are TRBV28 and TRBJ1-2, with D unclear. The CDR3 length is 16 residues. Germline V gene data show CDR1 as MDHEN and CDR2 as SYDVKM. Trimming pared 4 bases from V and 1 base from J, leaving 16 bases between.

The chain links TRBV5-6 to TRBJ1-4; D is uncertain. CDR1 SGHDT and CDR2 YYEEEE come from the germline V gene. The ends were cut back, 0 bases at V and 0 bases at J, with 6 bases in the middle. The CDR3 is 15 amino acids. CDR3 sequence reads: CASSLAGATNEKLFF. The CDR3 coding sequence is TGTGCCAGCAGCTTGGCCGGGGCAACTAATGAAAAACTGTTTTTT.

The chain is built from TRBV15 and TRBJ1-1, with D possibly being TRBD1 (5 bases). V was shortened by 5 bases and J by 4 bases, with 20 bases between the two germline ends. This CDR3 has 16 residues. CDR1 is LNHNV and CDR2 is YYDKDF in the germline V gene (reference sequence). Here the CDR3 DNA reads TGTGCCACCAGCGGCCATGGATGGGGGGTGCGCACTGAAGCTTTCTTT. Amino acid sequence: CATSGHGWGVRTEAFF.

This clone is a singleton in its sample. This chain links TRBV5-1 with TRBJ1-1, with D possibly TRBD1 on 5 matching bases. V was trimmed by 6 bases and J by 5 bases, leaving 17 bases between them. This CDR3 spans 14 amino acids. Germline V CDR1 and CDR2: SGHRS, YFSETQ. CDR3 DNA sequence: TGCGCCAGCACCGAGTGGGGCGCGGGGACTGAAGCTTTCTTT. Translating it yields CASTEWGAGTEAFF.

The chain couples TRBV30 to TRBJ1-4; TRBD1 aligns across 8 bases. Germline trimming cut 3 bases from V and 6 bases from J; bases unmatched to any gene: 15. The CDR3 length is 17 residues. In germline, CDR1 is GTSNPN, CDR2 SVGIG (reference sequence). The CDR3 DNA sequence: TGTGCCTGGAGACCCCGGGACAGGAGTCACTTAGATGAAAAACTGTTTTTT. Amino acids: CAWRPRDRSHLDEKLFF.

The rearrangement joins TRBV6-1 to TRBJ2-1; TRBD1 aligns across 10 bases. The CDR3 has 16 amino acids. Germline-derived CDR1 and CDR2 are MNHNS and SASEGT. J gave up 11 bases and V 2 bases, and 12 bases lay outside the gene matches. The CDR3 sequence: CASSEIGGTGVRKQFF. CDR3 sequence (DNA): TGTGCCAGCAGTGAAATAGGTGGGACAGGGGTCCGAAAGCAGTTCTTC.

The CDR3 spells CASSGLAGGTGELFF. CDR3 sequence (DNA): TGTGCCAGCAGTGGCTTGGCGGGGGGCACCGGGGAGCTGTTTTTT. V usage is TRBV2 and J usage is TRBJ2-2; 8 bases align to TRBD2. The junction had 5 bases not matched to a gene; V was cut back by 4 bases and J by 4 bases. Germline CDR1 SNHLY, CDR2 FYNNEI. This CDR3 spans 15 amino acids.

The chain has TRBV30 and TRBJ2-5; possibly TRBD2 for D (6 bases). The end of the DNA aligns better with TRBJ2-7, so the J call may be wrong. The CDR3 sequence is 13 residues long. Looked up from germline, CDR1 is GTSNPN and CDR2 is SVGIG (reference sequence). CDR3 amino acids: CAWSGGVAYEQYF. The CDR3 nucleotides read TGTGCCTGGAGTGGGGGGGTTGCCTACGAGCAGTACTTC.

This clone was recorded a few times. One end of the junction fails to match germline, which may point to a read error. The chain is built from TRBV7-3 and TRBJ1-2; TRBD1 matches 7 bases. CDR1 is SGHTA and CDR2 is FQGTGA in the germline V gene. The CDR3 covers 13 residues. CDR3 residues: CASSQAGRQGLAF. CDR3 DNA: TGTGCCAGCAGCCAGGCCGGGCGACAGGGATTGGCCTTC.

The chain uses TRBV5-1 and TRBJ1-2; 8 positions match TRBD1. CDR1 and CDR2 from the germline V gene are SGHRS and YFSETQ. The CDR3 extends over 17 amino acids. Unmatched junction bases numbered 20, after V lost 7 bases and J lost 6 bases. The DNA for the CDR3 is TGCGCCAGCCGGCAACGGACAGGGACTGGCCCCCAAGATGGCTACACCTTC. Translating gives CASRQRTGTGPQDGYTF.

This clone was counted a single time. This chain connects TRBV9 to TRBJ1-3; D uncertain. The ends were cut back, 0 bases at V and 0 bases at J, with 7 bases in the middle. Per germline, CDR1 SGDLS and CDR2 YYNGEE. The CDR3 runs to 15 residues. The CDR3 is CASSVAGVSGNTIYF. In DNA form, the CDR3 reads TGTGCCAGCAGCGTAGCGGGAGTCTCTGGAAACACCATATATTTT.

This chain links TRBV9 with TRBJ2-1; D not certain. Germline V gives CDR1 SGDLS, CDR2 YYNGEE. This CDR3 has 15 residues. The V end was cut by 0 bases, the J end by 2 bases, with 9 bases between. CDR3: CASSVDSPPYNEQFF. In DNA, the CDR3 is TGTGCCAGCAGCGTAGATTCTCCCCCCTACAATGAGCAGTTCTTC.

The chain recombines TRBV5-6 with TRBJ2-5, with D tentatively TRBD2 (6 bases). V gave up 5 bases and J gave up 5 bases, with 13 bases separating them. Germline V gene lookup returns CDR1 SGHDT and CDR2 YYEEEE. The CDR3 consists of 13 residues. DNA of the CDR3: TGTGCCAGCAGTTCGCGGGGTACGGAGACCCAGTACTTC. Its translation: CASSSRGTETQYF.

The rearrangement joins TRBV5-1 to TRBJ1-2; 8 positions match TRBD1. CDR1 is SGHRS, CDR2 YFSETQ, per germline. J was trimmed by 4 bases and V by 3 bases; bases with no gene match: 8. The CDR3 totals 15 residues. As DNA, the CDR3 is TGCGCCAGCAGCTCCAGGGGGCCCAGTACCTATGGCTACACCTTC. Its translation is CASSSRGPSTYGYTF.

The rearrangement links TRBV11-2 to TRBJ1-2; 9 nucleotides line up with TRBD1. Germline V gives CDR1 SGHAT, CDR2 FQNNGV. The CDR3 length is 15 residues. V gave up 0 bases and J gave up 5 bases; unmatched junction bases: 4. CDR3 bases: TGTGCCAGCAGCTTAGAGGGACAGGGCTGGTATGGCTACACCTTC. Translating it yields CASSLEGQGWYGYTF.

The chain couples TRBV28 to TRBJ2-5; possibly TRBD1 for D (7 bases). The germline V and J ends were trimmed by 7 bases and 2 bases, with 14 bases remaining between them. The CDR3 is made up of 14 amino acids. Germline CDR1 is MDHEN and CDR2 is SYDVKM. CDR3 DNA sequence: TGTGCCAGCACCGGCAGGGGGGCACAAGAGACCCAGTACTTC. This encodes CASTGRGAQETQYF.